A single sample is the source of the 10 T cell receptor beta chains below, sequenced in a study of blood T cells in healthy people across ages. A second PCR of about 7 to 12 cycles used a sample-barcoded 5' primer and a J-beta primer mix. Using its own MiXCR run on the 5' RACE reads, TCRdb lists one record per CDR3 protein. The sample has 1.4 million to 1.5 million distinct CDR3 sequences; roughly 40% are singletons. The source material was blood. These receptors all come from a young woman in good health.

This clonotype came up many times. The J gene is TRBJ2-1, the V gene TRBV24-1; no clear D. The germline V gene encodes CDR1 KGHDR and CDR2 SFDVKD. Trimming took off 4 bases at V and 5 bases at J, with 8 bases between the two ends. The length of the CDR3 is 13 residues. In DNA, the CDR3 is TGTGCCACCAGTGAGAATACCGACAATGAGCAGTTCTTC. Protein product: CATSENTDNEQFF.

There are a few counts of this clonotype. V usage is TRBV18 and J usage is TRBJ2-1; D not resolved. This CDR3 is built from 13 residues. Germline V gene data show CDR1 as KGHSH and CDR2 as LQKENI. Trimming removed 2 bases at V and 6 bases at J, with 8 bases between. The CDR3 sequence is CASSPTVSNEQFF. The CDR3, as DNA: TGTGCCAGCTCACCAACGGTATCCAATGAGCAGTTCTTC.

The chain has TRBV20-1 and TRBJ1-2, with D possibly TRBD1 on 5 matching bases. The CDR3 totals 15 residues. Germline V gene sequence: CDR1 DFQATT, CDR2 SNEGSKA (reference sequence). CDR3 in amino acids: CTLRRQPITNYGYTF. For the CDR3, the DNA is TGCACCCTAAGGAGACAGCCAATTACTAACTATGGCTACACCTTC.

About this clonotype: A read error may be the cause here, since a much bigger clone is one base away. The genes are TRBV29-1 and TRBJ2-1; 7 positions agree with TRBD2. The J call could be wrong; TRBJ2-7 is a better fit for the DNA end. The CDR3 covers 14 residues. Looked up from germline, CDR1 is SQVTM and CDR2 is ANQGSEA. The CDR3 sequence: CSVDLVVSGTEQYF. The CDR3 DNA follows: TGCAGCGTTGATTTGGTTGTGAGCGGGACTGAGCAGTACTTC.

This chain connects TRBV11-2 to TRBJ1-2, with TRBD1 as a possible D gene (6 bases). The length of the CDR3 is 14 residues. In germline, CDR1 is SGHAT, CDR2 FQNNGV. V was shortened by 8 bases and J by 4 bases, with 17 bases between the two germline ends. The CDR3 protein is CASSVKQGLYGYTF. As DNA, the CDR3 is TGTGCCAGCTCTGTTAAACAGGGCCTCTATGGCTACACCTTC.

The sample holds a few counts of this clonotype. The chain uses TRBV9 and TRBJ2-6, with a weak D call TRBD2 (6 bases). Germline V gene lookup returns CDR1 SGDLS and CDR2 YYNGEE. The CDR3 runs 15 residues. V was clipped by 1 base and J by 4 bases, with 9 bases between them. CDR3 in DNA: TGTGCCAGCAGCGTAAGGAGGGCCGGGGCCAACGTCCTGACTTTC. It codes for CASSVRRAGANVLTF.

The sample holds a few counts of this clonotype. This chain connects TRBV27 to TRBJ2-3, with 8 bases fitting TRBD1. The CDR3 is 15 residues long. V gave up 5 bases and J gave up 1 base; unmatched junction bases: 5. CDR1 is MNHEY and CDR2 is SMNVEV in the germline V gene (reference sequence). The CDR3 loop reads CASSIWGQGTDTQYF. In DNA, the CDR3 is TGTGCCAGCAGTATATGGGGACAGGGCACAGATACGCAGTATTTT.

This clonotype was detected only a few times. The rearrangement links TRBV20-1 to TRBJ1-4; 7 nucleotides line up with TRBD1. CDR1 and CDR2 from the germline V gene are DFQATT and SNEGSKA (reference sequence). V lost 4 bases to trimming and J lost 10 bases; unmatched junction nucleotides: 9. This CDR3 comprises 13 residues. The CDR3 DNA is TGCAGTGCTACTGGCCGGGACAGAGGAAAACTGTTTTTT. It yields the protein CSATGRDRGKLFF.

The V gene is TRBV7-8, the J gene TRBJ1-4, with no clear D. From germline, CDR1 is SGHVS and CDR2 FQNEAQ. V lost 1 base to trimming and J lost 7 bases, with 16 bases between them. The CDR3 is made up of 16 amino acids. The CDR3 sequence is CASSLDRVSVIEKLFF. CDR3 sequence (DNA): TGTGCCAGCAGCTTAGATAGGGTTTCGGTTATTGAAAAACTGTTTTTT.

The chain is built from TRBV29-1 and TRBJ2-7, with D possibly being TRBD2 (5 bases). Germline V lookup: CDR1 SQVTM, CDR2 ANQGSEA. The CDR3 is 12 residues long. V was clipped by 5 bases and J by 6 bases, with 14 bases between them. The CDR3 DNA sequence: TGCAGCGTTAGACGGACTGCGGGCGAGCAGTACTTC. Protein product: CSVRRTAGEQYF.